This T cell receptor beta chain was obtained from a study of blood T cells in healthy people across ages. Through a sample-barcoded 5' primer and a J-beta primer mix, a second PCR was run for about 6 to 11 cycles. One entry per CDR3 protein results from TCRdb running MiXCR on the 5' RACE reads. The table records 1.5 million to 2 million distinct CDR3 sequences, approximately 30% of them present only once. Trimming removed 1 base at V and 3 bases at J, with 11 bases between. This CDR3 is built from 14 residues. CDR1 and CDR2 from the germline V gene are SGDLS and YYNGEE. The rearrangement joins TRBV9 to TRBJ2-7; tentatively, D is TRBD2 (6 bases). Specimen: blood. The TCR originated in a woman in her 30s in good health. CDR3 nucleotides: TGTGCCAGCAGCGTAACGGAGGGCGGCTACGAGCAGTACTTC. The encoded protein is CASSVTEGGYEQYF.